Detailed here is one T cell receptor (beta chain). This specimen belongs to a study of blood T cell repertoires in COVID-19. The overall study: Samples taken during acute and convalescent COVID-19 were collected in the United States, Italy and Spain.

TCRdb's copy holds only in-frame clones and misses some; the assay was immunoSEQ multiplex PCR. This table has 200,000 to 300,000 clones, 60% to 75% appearing once. V gave up 5 bases and J gave up 2 bases; unmatched junction bases: 8. From germline, CDR1 is MNHEY and CDR2 SVGAGI. The CDR3 length is 15 residues. The sample comprised peripheral blood. The chain couples TRBV6-5 to TRBJ2-5; 7 bases match TRBD2. This clonotype was obtained from a woman older than 75 with acute or convalescent COVID-19. The CDR3 is CASSPQRDPQETQYF. The CDR3 DNA sequence: TGTGCCAGCAGTCCTCAGCGGGACCCACAAGAGACCCAGTACTTC.